The 16 T cell receptor beta chains below all came from one sample that was sequenced in a study of T cell responses to AZD1222 COVID-19 vaccine. Generated by immunoSEQ multiplex PCR, the TCRdb table keeps only in-frame clones and is missing some. The sample yields some 100,000 clones, 70% to 90% seen once. The specimen was peripheral blood, collected on day 0 of AZD1222 vaccination. The origin of the receptors is an adult in good health.

The rearrangement links TRBV5-1 to TRBJ2-5; D may match TRBD1 or TRBD2 (6 bases each). V lost 5 bases and J lost 7, with 27 bases in between. From germline, CDR1 is SGHRS and CDR2 YFSETQ. This CDR3 spans 17 amino acids. CDR3 sequence reads: CASRTQNRGTLSGTQYF. The CDR3 DNA reads TGCGCCAGCAGAACGCAAAACCGCGGGACACTATCAGGGACCCAGTACTTC.

This clone was observed a single time. This chain links TRBV28 with TRBJ1-1, with TRBD1 matching over 9 bases. The CDR3 is 17 amino acids. Germline values: CDR1 MDHEN, CDR2 SYDVKM. J was trimmed by 11 bases and V by 5 bases; bases with no gene match: 21. The CDR3 reads CASSPYRGRQVKGGAFF. In DNA form, the CDR3 reads TGTGCCAGCAGTCCTTACAGGGGGCGGCAGGTCAAAGGAGGTGCTTTCTTT.

The chain is built from TRBV5-1 and TRBJ2-5, with D perhaps TRBD2 (5 bases). Germline CDR1 SGHRS, CDR2 YFSETQ. CDR3 size: 15 residues. The V gene lost 0 bases and the J gene lost 1 base, with 10 bases spanning the gap. The chain's CDR3 is CASSLDRGFQETQYF. The CDR3, as DNA: TGCGCCAGCAGCTTGGATCGGGGTTTCCAAGAGACCCAGTACTTC.

The rearrangement links TRBV7-9 to TRBJ2-7; TRBD1 matches 7 bases. The junction had 2 bases not matched to a gene; V was cut back by 0 bases and J by 0 bases. The germline CDR1 and CDR2 sequences are SEHNR and FQNEAQ (reference sequence). The CDR3 consists of 15 residues. DNA for the CDR3: TGTGCCAGCAGCTTAGCGGCAGGGGGCTCCTACGAGCAGTACTTC. Protein sequence: CASSLAAGGSYEQYF. The whole variable domain, filled in from reference TRBV7-9 and TRBJ2-7, reads DTGVSQNPRHKITKRGQNVTFRCDPISEHNRLYWYRQTLGQGPEFLTYFQNEAQLEKSRLLSDRFSAERPKGSFSTLEIQRTEQGDSAMYLCASSLAAGGSYEQYFGPGTRLTVT.

At least ten counts were recorded for this clone. The V call is TRBV24-1, the J call TRBJ2-2; TRBD1 might be the D (5 bases). Germline V lookup: CDR1 KGHDR, CDR2 SFDVKD. V was shortened by 0 bases and J by 6 bases, with 7 bases between the two germline ends. The CDR3 spans 14 residues. CDR3: CATSDLRGAGELFF. CDR3 sequence (DNA): TGTGCCACCAGTGATTTGAGGGGCGCCGGGGAGCTGTTTTTT.

V is TRBV29-1 and J is TRBJ1-1, with D perhaps matching TRBD1 (6 bases). Trimming took off 6 bases at V and 7 bases at J, with 12 bases between the two ends. The germline gives CDR1 SQVTM, CDR2 ANQGSEA. The CDR3 totals 11 residues. The CDR3 DNA follows: TGCAGCGTGGGAACGACAGGTGAAGCTTTCTTT. Its protein product is CSVGTTGEAFF.

This clone was recorded a few times. The V and J genes are TRBV4-1 and TRBJ1-5; D gene uncertain. Germline CDR1 MGHRA, CDR2 YSYEKL. The CDR3 is 15 residues long. Trimming left V 0 bases short and J 10 bases short, with 16 bases between. This CDR3 reads CASSQDENQFHPQHF. Here the CDR3 DNA reads TGCGCCAGCAGCCAAGATGAGAACCAGTTTCATCCCCAGCATTTT.

CDR3 in DNA: TGTGCCAGCAGCCCCTCGAGCGAGAACACTGAAGCTTTCTTT. Translation gives CASSPSSENTEAFF. This chain connects TRBV5-5 to TRBJ1-1; no firm D call. V lost 4 bases, J lost 1 base, and 11 bases lay in between. The V gene's germline CDR1 is SGHKS and CDR2 YYEKEE (reference sequence). The CDR3 covers 14 residues.

The rearrangement joins TRBV2 to TRBJ2-7; either TRBD1 or TRBD2 may fit D (5 bases each). The germline V gene has CDR1 SNHLY and CDR2 FYNNEI. The ends were cut back, 7 bases at V and 3 bases at J, with 13 bases in the middle. This CDR3 has 13 residues. In nucleotides, the CDR3 is TGTGCCAGCATGGAAACTGGGGGCTACGAGCAGTACTTC. This codes for CASMETGGYEQYF.

V is TRBV14 and J is TRBJ1-2; D is unresolved. Germline V gene sequence: CDR1 SGHDN, CDR2 FVKESK. The CDR3 is 15 residues long. V was clipped by 0 bases and J by 4 bases, with 12 bases between them. CDR3 loop: CASSQEVHPIYGYTF. In nucleotides, the CDR3 is TGTGCCAGCAGCCAAGAGGTTCACCCTATCTATGGCTACACCTTC.

The chain uses TRBV29-1 and TRBJ1-1; D ambiguous. The CDR3 sequence is 11 residues long. V was trimmed by 3 bases and J by 5 bases, leaving 7 bases between them. Germline CDR1 SQVTM, CDR2 ANQGSEA. The CDR3 coding sequence is TGCAGCGTTGATTCTAGGACTGAAGCTTTCTTT. Protein product: CSVDSRTEAFF.

The J gene is TRBJ1-3, the V gene TRBV5-4; unclear D gene. V was trimmed by 4 bases and J by 0 bases, leaving 8 bases between them. Looked up from germline, CDR1 is SGHNT and CDR2 is YYREEE (reference sequence). The CDR3 extends over 14 amino acids. DNA of the CDR3: TGTGCCAGCAGCGGAGCGGGCTCTGGAAACACCATATATTTT. Its translation is CASSGAGSGNTIYF.

The chain employs TRBV30 and TRBJ2-7; no reliable D call. This CDR3 contains 11 residues. From germline, CDR1 is GTSNPN and CDR2 SVGIG (reference sequence). V shed 0 bases and J shed 3 bases, with 3 bases lying between them. The CDR3, as DNA: TGTGCCTGGAGTGTACTCTACGAGCAGTACTTC. This codes for CAWSVLYEQYF.

This clone was detected once. The V and J genes are TRBV11-3 and TRBJ2-5; D ambiguous. Trimming pared 2 bases from V and 0 bases from J, leaving 4 bases between. Germline V gives CDR1 SGHNT, CDR2 YENEEA. There are 13 residues in the CDR3. Here the CDR3 reads CASSLLYQETQYF. CDR3 DNA: TGTGCCAGCAGCTTATTGTACCAAGAGACCCAGTACTTC.

The chain uses TRBV7-9 and TRBJ1-1; 8 bases match TRBD1. There are 14 residues in the CDR3. V lost 5 bases to trimming and J lost 4 bases; unmatched junction nucleotides: 6. Germline V gene lookup returns CDR1 SEHNR and CDR2 FQNEAQ (reference sequence). The chain's CDR3 is CASSQPGQVTEAFF. Written as DNA, the CDR3 is TGTGCCAGCAGCCAACCGGGACAGGTCACTGAAGCTTTCTTT.

J is TRBJ1-5 and V is TRBV7-9; the D is unclear. The CDR3 extends over 12 amino acids. Deletions cut 1 base from V and 8 bases from J, with 6 bases between. Germline V CDR1 and CDR2: SEHNR, FQNEAQ (reference sequence). The CDR3 here is CASSLGSEPQHF. The CDR3 nucleotides are TGTGCCAGCAGCTTAGGCTCTGAGCCCCAGCATTTT. Full variable domain (rest looked up from reference TRBV7-9 and TRBJ1-5): DTGVSQNPRHKITKRGQNVTFRCDPISEHNRLYWYRQTLGQGPEFLTYFQNEAQLEKSRLLSDRFSAERPKGSFSTLEIQRTEQGDSAMYLCASSLGSEPQHFGDGTRLSIL.